Reported below is one T cell receptor beta chain. Its specificity is unknown. The germline V gene has CDR1 MNHEY and CDR2 SMNVEV (reference sequence). This CDR3 is 14 amino acids long. V shed 3 bases and J shed 4 bases, with 10 bases lying between them. Both 60 Vbeta primers and 13 Jbeta primers went into the PCR. Repertoires were generated with immunoSEQ multiplex PCR, while TCRdb's copy carries only in-frame clones and drops some. The profile shows approximately 140,000 clones, just under 75% of them singletons. This sample was included in a study of cytomegalovirus exposure and HLA in healthy donors. Study context: About 79 million unique TCRs from HLA-typed donors were held in an early data release.

Whole-study results and caveats: A later analysis linked a missense DCLRE1C variant to TCR beta V- and J-gene trimming. As a later analysis showed, several of the most significant clusters appeared to be linked to common viral pathogens. With DRB1 most and HLA-C fewest, TCR association rates differed between HLA loci in a later analysis.

This chain connects TRBV27 to TRBJ2-1; D gene ambiguous. The clonotype comes from a woman between 18 and 29 years old in good health and CMV-seronegative. Sequenced material: PBMCs. The CDR3, as DNA: TGTGCCAGCAGTTTCATGACAACATACAATGAGCAGTTCTTC. Translation gives CASSFMTTYNEQFF.